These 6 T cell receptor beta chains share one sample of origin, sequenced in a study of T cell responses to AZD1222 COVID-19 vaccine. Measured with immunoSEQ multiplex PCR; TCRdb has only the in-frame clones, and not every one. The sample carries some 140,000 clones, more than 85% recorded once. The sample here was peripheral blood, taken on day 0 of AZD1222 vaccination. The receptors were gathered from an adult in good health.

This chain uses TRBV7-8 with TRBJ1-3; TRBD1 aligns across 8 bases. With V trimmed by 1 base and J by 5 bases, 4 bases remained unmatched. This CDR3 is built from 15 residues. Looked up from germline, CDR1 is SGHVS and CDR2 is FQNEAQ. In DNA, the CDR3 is TGTGCCAGCAGCTTAGATGCCAGGGGGCGAAACACCATATATTTT. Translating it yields CASSLDARGRNTIYF. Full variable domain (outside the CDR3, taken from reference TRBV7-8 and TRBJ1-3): GAGVSQSPRYKVAKRGQDVALRCDPISGHVSLFWYQQALGQGPEFLTYFQNEAQLDKSGLPSDRFFAERPEGSVSTLKIQRTQQEDSAVYLCASSLDARGRNTIYFGEGSWLTVV.

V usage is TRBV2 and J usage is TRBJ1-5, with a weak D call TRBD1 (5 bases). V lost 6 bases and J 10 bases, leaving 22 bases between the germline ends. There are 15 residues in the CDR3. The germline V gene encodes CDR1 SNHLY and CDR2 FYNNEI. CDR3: CASSGTGHRIIPQHF. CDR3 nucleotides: TGTGCCAGCAGCGGGACTGGACACCGCATAATACCCCAGCATTTT.

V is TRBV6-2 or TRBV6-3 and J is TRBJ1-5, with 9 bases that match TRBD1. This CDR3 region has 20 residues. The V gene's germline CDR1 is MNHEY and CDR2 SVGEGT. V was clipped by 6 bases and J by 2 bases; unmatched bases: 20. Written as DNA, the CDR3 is TGTGCCAGCAGCGATCAAAGTCCCGGGACAGGGTCGAGGGGCAATCAGCCCCAGCATTTT. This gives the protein CASSDQSPGTGSRGNQPQHF.

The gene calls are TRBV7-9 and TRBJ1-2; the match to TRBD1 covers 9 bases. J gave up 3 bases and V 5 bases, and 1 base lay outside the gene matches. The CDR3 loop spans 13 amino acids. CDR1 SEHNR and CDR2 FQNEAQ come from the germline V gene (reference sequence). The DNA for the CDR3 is TGTGCCAGCAGCGGGGACAGGGACTATGGCTACACCTTC. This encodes CASSGDRDYGYTF.

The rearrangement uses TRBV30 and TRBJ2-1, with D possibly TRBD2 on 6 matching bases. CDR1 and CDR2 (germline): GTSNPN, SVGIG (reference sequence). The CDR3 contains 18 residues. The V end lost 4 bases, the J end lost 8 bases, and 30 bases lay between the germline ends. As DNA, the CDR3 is TGTGCCTGGACCGAATTCGGTGGGGACCTCAGCCCGGGGGATGAGCAGTTCTTC. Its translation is CAWTEFGGDLSPGDEQFF.

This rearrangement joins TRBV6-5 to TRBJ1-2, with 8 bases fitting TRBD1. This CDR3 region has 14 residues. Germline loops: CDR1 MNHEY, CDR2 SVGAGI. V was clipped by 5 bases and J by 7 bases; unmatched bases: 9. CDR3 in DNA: TGTGCCAGCAGTCGCCGGGACAGGATCTTTGGCTACACCTTC. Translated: CASSRRDRIFGYTF.